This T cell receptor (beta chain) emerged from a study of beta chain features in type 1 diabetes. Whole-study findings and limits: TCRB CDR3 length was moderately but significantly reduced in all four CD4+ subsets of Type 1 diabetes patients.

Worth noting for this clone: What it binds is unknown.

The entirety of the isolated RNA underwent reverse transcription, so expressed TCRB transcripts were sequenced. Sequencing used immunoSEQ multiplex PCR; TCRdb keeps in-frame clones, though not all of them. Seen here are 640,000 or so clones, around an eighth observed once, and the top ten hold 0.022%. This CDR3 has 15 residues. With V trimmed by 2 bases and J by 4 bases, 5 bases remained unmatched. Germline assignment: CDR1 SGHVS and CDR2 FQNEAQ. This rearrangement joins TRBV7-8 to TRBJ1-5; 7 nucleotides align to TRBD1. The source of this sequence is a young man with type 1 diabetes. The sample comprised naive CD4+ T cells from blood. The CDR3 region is CASSLSGQANQPQHF. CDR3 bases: TGTGCCAGCAGCTTATCTGGACAGGCAAATCAGCCCCAGCATTTT.